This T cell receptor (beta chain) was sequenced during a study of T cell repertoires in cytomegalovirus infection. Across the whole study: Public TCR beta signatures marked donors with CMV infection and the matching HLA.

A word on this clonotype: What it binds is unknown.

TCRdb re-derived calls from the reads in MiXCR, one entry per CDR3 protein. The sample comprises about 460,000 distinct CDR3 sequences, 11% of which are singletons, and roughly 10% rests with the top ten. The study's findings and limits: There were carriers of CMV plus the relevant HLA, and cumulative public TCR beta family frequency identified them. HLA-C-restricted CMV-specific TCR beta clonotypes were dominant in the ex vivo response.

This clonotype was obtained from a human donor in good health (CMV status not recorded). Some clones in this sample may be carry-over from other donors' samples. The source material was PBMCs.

CDR3 coding DNA: TGTGCCAGCAGCCGTTCCGGGACAAGGGACTCACCCCTCCACTTT. It is translated as CASSRSGTRDSPLHF. The chain links TRBV7-6 to TRBJ1-6, with D perhaps TRBD1 (6 bases). This CDR3 is built from 15 residues. CDR1 is SGHVS, CDR2 FNYEAQ, per germline. Trimming shortened V by 5 bases and J by 10 bases, and 18 bases separated the two germline ends.